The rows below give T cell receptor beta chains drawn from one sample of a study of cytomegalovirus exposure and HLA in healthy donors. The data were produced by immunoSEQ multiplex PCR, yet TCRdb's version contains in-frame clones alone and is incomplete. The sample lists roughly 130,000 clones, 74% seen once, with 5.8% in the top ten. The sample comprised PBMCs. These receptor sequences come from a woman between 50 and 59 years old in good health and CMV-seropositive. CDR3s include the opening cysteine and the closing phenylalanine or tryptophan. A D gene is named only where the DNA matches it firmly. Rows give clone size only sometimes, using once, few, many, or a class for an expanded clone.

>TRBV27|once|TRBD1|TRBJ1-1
CASSLSGTGEAFF
TGTGCCAGCAGTTTATCGGGGACAGGTGAAGCTTTCTTT
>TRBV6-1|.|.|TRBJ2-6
CASSDPGAGANVLTF
TGTGCCAGCAGTGACCCAGGGGCCGGGGCCAACGTCCTGACTTTC
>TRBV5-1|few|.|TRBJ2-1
CASSLGGGAYNEQFF
TGCGCCAGCAGCTTAGGCGGCGGGGCCTACAATGAGCAGTTCTTC
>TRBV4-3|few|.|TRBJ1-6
CASSQDRGSNSPLHF
TGCGCCAGCAGCCAAGATAGGGGGTCCAATTCACCCCTCCACTTT
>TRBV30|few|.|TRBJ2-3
CAWSVGIQESDTQYF
TGTGCCTGGAGCGTGGGCATTCAGGAATCAGATACGCAGTATTTT
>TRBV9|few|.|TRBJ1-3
CASSPAGAAHPQKFSGNTIYF
TGTGCCAGCAGCCCGGCGGGGGCGGCACATCCCCAAAAATTCTCTGGAAACACCATATATTTT
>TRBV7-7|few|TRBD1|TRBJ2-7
CASSSDRLAEQYF
TGTGCCAGCAGCTCGGACAGGCTCGCCGAGCAGTACTTC
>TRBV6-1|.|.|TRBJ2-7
CASRPGSYEQYF
TGTGCCAGCAGACCAGGCTCCTACGAGCAGTACTTC
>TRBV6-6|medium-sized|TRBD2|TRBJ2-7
CASSDSSGGSYEQYF
TGTGCCAGCAGTGATTCTAGCGGGGGCTCCTACGAGCAGTACTTC
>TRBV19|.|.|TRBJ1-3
CASSLDTSGNTIYF
TGTGCCAGTAGTTTGGACACCTCTGGAAACACCATATATTTT
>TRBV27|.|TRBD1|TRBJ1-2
CASSLPTGKGYTF
TGTGCCAGCAGTTTACCGACAGGGAAAGGCTACACCTTC
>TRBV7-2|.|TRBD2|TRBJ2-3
CASSLTSGGATDTQYF
TGTGCCAGCAGCTTGACTAGCGGGGGGGCGACAGATACGCAGTATTTT
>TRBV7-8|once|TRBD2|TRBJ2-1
CASSLRTSGGGDNEQFF
TGTGCCAGCAGCCTCCGAACTAGCGGGGGTGGCGACAATGAGCAGTTCTTC
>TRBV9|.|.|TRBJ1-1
CASSPPSPNTEAFF
TGTGCCAGCAGCCCCCCGTCCCCGAACACTGAAGCTTTCTTT
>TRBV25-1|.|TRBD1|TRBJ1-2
CASSLGGQGDGYTF
TGTGCCAGCAGCCTAGGGGGACAGGGCGATGGCTACACCTTC
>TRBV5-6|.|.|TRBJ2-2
CASSPGLNTGELFF
TGTGCCAGCAGCCCGGGACTGAACACCGGGGAGCTGTTTTTT
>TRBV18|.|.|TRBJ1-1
CASSPGGGNTEAFF
TGTGCCAGCTCACCAGGGGGCGGGAACACTGAAGCTTTCTTT
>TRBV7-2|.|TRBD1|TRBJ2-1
CASSWTGKGYNEQFF
TGTGCCAGCAGCTGGACAGGGAAAGGGTACAATGAGCAGTTCTTC
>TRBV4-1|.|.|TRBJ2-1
CASSPGEEQFF
TGCGCCAGCAGCCCCGGGGAGGAGCAGTTCTTC
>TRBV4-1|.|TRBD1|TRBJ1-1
CASSRQGGQNTEAFF
TGCGCCAGCAGCCGACAGGGGGGCCAGAACACTGAAGCTTTCTTT
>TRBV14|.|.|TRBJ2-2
CASSQDFVTGELFF
TGTGCCAGCAGCCAAGATTTCGTTACCGGGGAGCTGTTTTTT
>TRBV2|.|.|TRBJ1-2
CASSEALVADYGYTF
TGTGCCAGCAGTGAAGCGCTCGTCGCGGACTATGGCTACACCTTC
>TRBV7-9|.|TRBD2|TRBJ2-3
CSSRTSLVGGERTDTQYF
TGTTCCAGCAGAACTTCCCTGGTTGGGGGGGAACGCACAGATACGCAGTATTTT
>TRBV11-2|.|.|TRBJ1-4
CASSLTLRNEKLFF
TGTGCCAGCAGCTTAACGCTCAGAAATGAAAAACTGTTTTTT
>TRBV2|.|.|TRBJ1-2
CASQDREGYGYTF
TGTGCCAGCCAGGACAGAGAAGGATATGGCTACACCTTC
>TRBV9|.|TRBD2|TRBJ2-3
CASSVGLAGGGPSRDTQYF
TGTGCCAGCAGCGTAGGGCTAGCGGGGGGCGGGCCTTCCCGAGATACGCAGTATTTT
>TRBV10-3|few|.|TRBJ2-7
CAAGAGGSYEQYF
TGTGCCGCGGGGGCCGGGGGTTCCTACGAGCAGTACTTC
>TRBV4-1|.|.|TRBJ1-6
CASSQVGQNSPLHF
TGCGCCAGCAGCCAAGTCGGTCAAAATTCACCCCTCCACTTT
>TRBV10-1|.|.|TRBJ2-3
CASSEGATDTQYF
TGCGCCAGCAGTGAGGGGGCTACAGATACGCAGTATTTT